This T cell receptor beta chain was observed in a study of prognosis after radiotherapy for stage I lung cancer. Study-level information: Median age was 74.5 years (roughly 50 to 84) among 10 to 15 men and a handful of women.

Study-wide results and caveats: Tumor-specific reactivity of the expanded TCR clones remained undetermined.

CDR3 of TCR beta was amplified from genomic DNA via a two-round multiplex PCR. It was primers specific to each TRBV and TRBJ gene that first-round PCR used. TCRdb re-called the multiplex PCR reads through MiXCR, storing one row per CDR3 protein. The sample lists about 13,000 distinct CDR3 sequences, 43% occurring once. This clonotype was picked up many times. What it binds is unknown. Researchers took roughly 6 milliliters of peripheral blood at each of two time points. There are 11 residues in the CDR3. CDR1 SQVTM and CDR2 ANQGSEA come from the germline V gene. Trimming shortened V by 7 bases and J by 5 bases, and 11 bases separated the two germline ends.

The sequence was obtained from a donor aged 50 or older with non-small cell lung cancer. Sequenced here: PBMCs, sampled before or after stereotactic body radiation therapy (not recorded which). This chain links TRBV29-1 with TRBJ1-1, with D maybe TRBD1 (6 bases). CDR3 DNA sequence: TGCAGCGCGAACAGGGAGACTGAAGCTTTCTTT. It encodes CSANRETEAFF.